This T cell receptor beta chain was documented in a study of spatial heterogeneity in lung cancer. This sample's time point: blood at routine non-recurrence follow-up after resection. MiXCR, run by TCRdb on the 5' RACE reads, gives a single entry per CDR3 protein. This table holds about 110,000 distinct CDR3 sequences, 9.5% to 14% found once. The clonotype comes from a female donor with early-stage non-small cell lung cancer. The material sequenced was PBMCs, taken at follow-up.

The CDR3 bases are TGTGCCAGCAGCTCTAGTTTACTGGGAAGCACAGATACGCAGTATTTT. It encodes CASSSSLLGSTDTQYF. The chain recombines TRBV7-2 with TRBJ2-3; no clear D gene. Germline V gene lookup returns CDR1 SGHTA and CDR2 FQGNSA. The CDR3 contains 16 residues. V lost 4 bases, J lost 0 bases, and 14 bases lay in between.